The 19 T cell receptor beta chains listed next were all sequenced from one sample in a study of T cell repertoires in cytomegalovirus infection. TCRdb analysed the reads with MiXCR anew, one entry per CDR3 protein. Among under 800,000 distinct CDR3 sequences, more than 20% were seen once, and the ten largest hold approximately 8.2%. Sequencing input: CD8+ T cells from PBMCs. The receptors were gathered from a human donor in good health (CMV status not recorded). Some clones in this sample may be carry-over from other donors' samples.

Here the CDR3 reads CASSEDLPGQGAVHPPGELFF. The CDR3 nucleotides are TGTGCCAGCAGTGAAGATTTACCGGGACAGGGGGCCGTCCACCCCCCCGGGGAGCTGTTTTTT. This chain connects TRBV2 to TRBJ2-2; the match to TRBD1 covers 12 bases. The germline V gene encodes CDR1 SNHLY and CDR2 FYNNEI. The CDR3 spans 21 residues. Losses at the gene ends were 1 base for V and 6 bases for J; bases not matched to a gene: 18. Full variable domain (rest looked up from reference TRBV2 and TRBJ2-2): EPEVTQTPSHQVTQMGQEVILRCVPISNHLYFYWYRQILGQKVEFLVSFYNNEISEKSEIFDDQFSVERPDGSNFTLKIRSTKLEDSAMYFCASSEDLPGQGAVHPPGELFFGEGSRLTVL.

This clonotype has ten or more counts. The chain is built from TRBV7-2 and TRBJ2-3; the match to TRBD2 covers 9 bases. CDR3 size: 17 residues. The trim removed 1 base at V and 2 bases at J, leaving 7 bases unmatched. Germline V gene sequence: CDR1 SGHTA, CDR2 FQGNSA. The CDR3 sequence: CASSLDGLAGTTDTQYF. The CDR3 DNA reads as TGTGCCAGCAGCTTAGATGGGCTAGCGGGGACCACAGATACGCAGTATTTT.

This rearrangement joins TRBV4-1 to TRBJ2-1, with a weak D call TRBD1 (5 bases). Deletions cut 0 bases from V and 7 bases from J, with 16 bases between. This CDR3 contains 16 residues. Germline lookup yields CDR1 MGHRA and CDR2 YSYEKL. In DNA, the CDR3 is TGCGCCAGCAGCCAAGACCTCATGGGGCTGTGGAATGAGCAGTTCTTC. This encodes CASSQDLMGLWNEQFF.

Concerning this clonotype itself: One end of the junction does not line up with germline, which may come from a read error. The chain employs TRBV27 and TRBJ2-1, with D perhaps given as TRBD1 or TRBD2 (5 bases each). CDR1 is MNHEY, CDR2 SMNVEV, per germline (reference sequence). The CDR3 runs to 14 residues. CDR3 protein: CANSLSGPYNEQFF. CDR3 nucleotide sequence: TGTGCCAACAGTTTATCGGGGCCGTACAATGAGCAGTTCTTC.

This clonotype was recorded a few times. J is TRBJ2-2 and V is TRBV20-1; tentatively, D is TRBD1 (5 bases). The CDR3 sequence is 15 residues long. V was clipped by 0 bases and J by 3 bases, with 11 bases between them. Germline CDR1 reads DFQATT; CDR2 reads SNEGSKA (reference sequence). The CDR3 sequence: CSARDRGPDTGELFF. The CDR3 coding sequence is TGCAGTGCTAGAGATAGGGGCCCTGACACCGGGGAGCTGTTTTTT.

This clonotype was recorded many times. CDR3 nucleotide sequence: TGTGCCAGCAGTTACACTTACGGCGGGGGGGCCGCCAATGAGCAGTTCTTC. Its protein product is CASSYTYGGGAANEQFF. The rearrangement links TRBV6-5 to TRBJ2-1; TRBD2 matches 9 bases. The V segment lost 2 bases and the J segment 6 bases; nucleotides outside the gene matches: 11. The CDR3 is made up of 17 amino acids. The germline gives CDR1 MNHEY, CDR2 SVGAGI.

This clonotype occurred many times. CDR3 loop: CASVGPDYNEQFF. CDR3 sequence (DNA): TGTGCCAGCGTCGGGCCCGACTACAATGAGCAGTTCTTC. This chain uses TRBV12-3 or TRBV12-4 with TRBJ2-1; D gene uncertain. The V and J ends lost 8 bases and 3 bases respectively, with 11 bases between them. This CDR3 contains 13 residues.

This chain joins TRBV7-9 and TRBJ2-1; the D is unclear. The CDR3 consists of 14 residues. CDR1 is SEHNR, CDR2 FQNEAQ, per germline (reference sequence). The germline V and J ends were trimmed by 5 bases and 9 bases, with 17 bases remaining between them. The CDR3 nucleotides read TGTGCCAGCAGCCAAACTATGTCTACAAGTGAGCAGTTCTTC. Its protein is CASSQTMSTSEQFF. Full variable domain (rest looked up from reference TRBV7-9 and TRBJ2-1): DTGVSQNPRHKITKRGQNVTFRCDPISEHNRLYWYRQTLGQGPEFLTYFQNEAQLEKSRLLSDRFSAERPKGSFSTLEIQRTEQGDSAMYLCASSQTMSTSEQFFGPGTRLTVL.

CDR3 DNA sequence: TGCAGTGCTAGACCCCTTGGGGGGCAAGAGCAGTTCTTC. Its protein product is CSARPLGGQEQFF. The J gene is TRBJ2-1, the V gene TRBV20-1; D tentatively fits TRBD1 or TRBD2 (6 bases each). V was cut by 2 bases and J by 10 bases, with 15 bases left in between. The CDR3 is 13 residues long. CDR1 is DFQATT and CDR2 is SNEGSKA in the germline V gene (reference sequence).

About this clonotype itself: This may be a read error, as it is one base from a much larger clone. This chain connects TRBV7-4 to TRBJ2-7; a weak D match, TRBD1 (5 bases). The germline V gene has CDR1 SGHVT and CDR2 SQSDAQ. This CDR3 region has 17 residues. The DNA for the CDR3 is TGTGCCATCAGCTTCGACGACCCGACCAGGGAATTTCACGAGCAGTACGTC. This encodes CAISFDDPTREFHEQYV.

In its sample, this clonotype was seen a few times. CDR3 sequence (DNA): TGTGCCATCAGTAACTCCGGGACAGGAGACTACAATGAGCAGTTCTTC. It is translated as CAISNSGTGDYNEQFF. The chain employs TRBV10-3 and TRBJ2-1, with 8 nucleotides matching TRBD1. V was clipped by 5 bases and J by 3 bases; unmatched bases: 9. This CDR3 is 16 amino acids long. Germline V gives CDR1 ENHRY, CDR2 SYGVKD.

This clonotype has ten or more counts. This sequence joins TRBV7-6 and TRBJ2-3; either TRBD1 or TRBD2 may supply D (8 bases each). Between the trimmed V and J ends, which lost 5 bases and 5 bases, there was a span of 20 bases. The CDR3 extends over 16 amino acids. Germline CDR1 and CDR2: SGHVS and FNYEAQ. The CDR3 region has the DNA TGTGCCAGCAGCAAGGGACAGGTGGGACTAGTAGATACGCAGTATTTT. Translation: CASSKGQVGLVDTQYF.

As to this clonotype: A junction end diverges from the germline sequence, so it may reflect a read error. CDR3 nucleotide sequence: TGTACCAGCAGTTATCCGCAGTATCAGGGAGAAGAGACCCAGTACTTC. It yields the protein CTSSYPQYQGEETQYF. This chain connects TRBV6-2 or TRBV6-3 to TRBJ2-5; D could derive from TRBD1 or TRBD2 (5 bases each). Germline V gene lookup returns CDR1 MNHEY and CDR2 SVGEGT. The CDR3 sequence is 16 residues long.

This clonotype was observed a few times. The chain recombines TRBV6-2 or TRBV6-3 with TRBJ1-5; 9 bases are shared with TRBD1. The CDR3 is 15 residues long. Looked up from germline, CDR1 is MNHEY and CDR2 is SVGEGT. V gave up 5 bases and J gave up 7 bases; unmatched junction bases: 9. This chain's CDR3 is CASSLLGQGWQPQHF. DNA for the CDR3: TGTGCCAGCAGTCTTCTGGGACAGGGCTGGCAGCCCCAGCATTTT.

The J gene is TRBJ1-1, the V gene TRBV7-6; 7 nucleotides match TRBD1. CDR3 length: 13 residues. With V trimmed by 5 bases and J by 4 bases, 4 bases remained unmatched. Germline values: CDR1 SGHVS, CDR2 FNYEAQ. The CDR3 sequence: CASSRDRGTEAFF. CDR3 bases: TGTGCCAGCAGCAGGGACAGAGGCACTGAAGCTTTCTTT.

About this clonotype: Germline is not matched at one junction end, which may reflect a read error. The chain links TRBV29-1 to TRBJ2-4; possible D gene TRBD2, 5 bases. This CDR3 comprises 13 residues. Germline CDR1 and CDR2: SQVTM and ANQGSEA. The CDR3 is CSVVSQPQNIQYF. CDR3 DNA: TGTAGCGTTGTAAGTCAGCCCCAAAACATTCAGTACTTC.

This clonotype was counted at least ten times. J is TRBJ2-7 and V is TRBV7-2; D is perhaps TRBD1 or TRBD2 (5 bases each). Germline V gene data show CDR1 as SGHTA and CDR2 as FQGNSA. This CDR3 is 13 amino acids long. Trimming removed 7 bases from V and 2 bases from J, with 12 bases in between. As DNA, the CDR3 is TGTGCCAGCACACGTGGGGACCCCTACGAGCAGTACTTC. Translation gives CASTRGDPYEQYF.

The chain combines TRBV7-2 with TRBJ2-1, with D possibly called TRBD1 or TRBD2 (5 bases each). Germline values: CDR1 SGHTA, CDR2 FQGNSA. Trimming removed 8 bases from V and 5 bases from J, with 13 bases in between. The CDR3 sequence is 13 residues long. CDR3 in DNA: TGTGCCAGCCAGGGCCCGCGGGACAATGAGCAGTTCTTC. This encodes CASQGPRDNEQFF.

The J gene is TRBJ2-3, the V gene TRBV12-3 or TRBV12-4, with D possibly TRBD1 on 5 matching bases. The V end lost 10 bases, the J end lost 6 bases, and 29 bases lay between the germline ends. The CDR3 runs 17 residues. This CDR3 is CANRPPSGLHGADTQYF. The DNA of the CDR3 is TGTGCCAACAGGCCACCGTCAGGTCTCCATGGGGCCGATACGCAGTATTTT.